This T cell receptor beta chain was obtained from a study of cytomegalovirus exposure and HLA in healthy donors. Whole-study findings and limits: Usually a TCR sequence was rare, but some public TCRs were found in many donors.

The CDR3 covers 20 residues. V trimming: 1 base; J trimming: 2 bases; junction bases outside the gene matches: 13. Germline CDR1 is LGHNA and CDR2 is YNFKEQ. The PCR ran on 60 Vbeta and 13 Jbeta primers. Repertoires were generated with immunoSEQ multiplex PCR, while TCRdb's copy carries only in-frame clones and drops some. The sample has about 200,000 clones; roughly 85% are singletons. Remarks on this clone: The antigen is unknown.

Healthy bone marrow donors made up the donor group. Sequenced: PBMCs. This TCR came from a young man in good health and CMV-seronegative. J is TRBJ2-3 and V is TRBV4-2; 12 bases match TRBD2. CDR3 amino acids: CASSQASRAASGGDTDTQYF. CDR3 bases: TGTGCCAGCAGCCAAGCCTCAAGGGCGGCTAGCGGGGGGGACACAGATACGCAGTATTTT.